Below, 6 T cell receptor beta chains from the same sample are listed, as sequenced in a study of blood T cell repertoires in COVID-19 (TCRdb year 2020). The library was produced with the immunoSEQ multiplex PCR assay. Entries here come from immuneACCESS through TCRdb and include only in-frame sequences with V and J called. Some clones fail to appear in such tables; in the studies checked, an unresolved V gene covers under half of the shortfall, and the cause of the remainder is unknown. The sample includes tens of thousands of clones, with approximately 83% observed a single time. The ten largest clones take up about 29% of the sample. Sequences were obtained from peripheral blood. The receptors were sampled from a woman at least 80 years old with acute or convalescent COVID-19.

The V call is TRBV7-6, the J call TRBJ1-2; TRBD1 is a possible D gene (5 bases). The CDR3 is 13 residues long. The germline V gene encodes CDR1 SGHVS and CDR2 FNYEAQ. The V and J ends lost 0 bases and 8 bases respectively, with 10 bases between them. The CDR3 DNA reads TGTGCCAGCAGCTTAGCGCAAGGGGTCGGCTACACCTTC. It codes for CASSLAQGVGYTF.

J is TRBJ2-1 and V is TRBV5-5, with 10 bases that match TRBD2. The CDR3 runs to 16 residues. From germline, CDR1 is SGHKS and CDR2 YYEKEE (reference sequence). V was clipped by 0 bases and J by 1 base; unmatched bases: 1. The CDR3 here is CASSLETSGSYNEQFF. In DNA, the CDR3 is TGTGCCAGCAGCTTGGAGACTAGCGGGTCCTACAATGAGCAGTTCTTC.

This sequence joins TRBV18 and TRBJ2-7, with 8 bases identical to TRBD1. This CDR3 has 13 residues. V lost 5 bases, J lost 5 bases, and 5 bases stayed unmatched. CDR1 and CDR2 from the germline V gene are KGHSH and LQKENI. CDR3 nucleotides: TGTGCCAGCTCATCCCCGACAGGGGACGAGCAGTACTTC. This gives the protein CASSSPTGDEQYF.

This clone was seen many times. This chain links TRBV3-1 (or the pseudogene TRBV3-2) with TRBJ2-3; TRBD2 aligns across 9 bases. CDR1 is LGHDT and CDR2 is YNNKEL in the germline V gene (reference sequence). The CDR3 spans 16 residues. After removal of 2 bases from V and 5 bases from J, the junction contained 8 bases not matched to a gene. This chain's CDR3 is CASSQHTSGQGDTQYF. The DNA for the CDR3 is TGTGCCAGCAGCCAACACACTAGCGGGCAGGGAGATACGCAGTATTTT.

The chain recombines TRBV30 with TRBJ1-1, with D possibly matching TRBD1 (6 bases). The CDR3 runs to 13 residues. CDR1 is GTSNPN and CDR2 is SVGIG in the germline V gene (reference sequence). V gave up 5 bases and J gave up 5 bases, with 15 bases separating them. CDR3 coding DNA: TGTGCCTGGGGCATACAGGGTAATACTGAAGCTTTCTTT. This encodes CAWGIQGNTEAFF. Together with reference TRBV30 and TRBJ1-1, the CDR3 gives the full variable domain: SQTIHQWPATLVQPVGSPLSLECTVEGTSNPNLYWYRQAAGRGLQLLFYSVGIGQISSEVPQNLSASRPQDRQFILSSKKLLLSDSGFYLCAWGIQGNTEAFFGQGTRLTVV.

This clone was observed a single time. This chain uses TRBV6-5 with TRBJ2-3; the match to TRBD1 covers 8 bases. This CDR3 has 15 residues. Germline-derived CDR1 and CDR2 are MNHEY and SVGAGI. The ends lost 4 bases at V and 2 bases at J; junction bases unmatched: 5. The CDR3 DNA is TGTGCCAGCAGTTTACAGGACAGGGACACAGATACGCAGTATTTT. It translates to CASSLQDRDTDTQYF.